This T cell receptor (beta chain) was sequenced during a study of T cell responses to AZD1222 COVID-19 vaccine. Broader study findings: Nearly half of spike-specific TCRs reportedly target unmutated variant regions. Just a handful of people given AZD1222 tested seropositive at baseline.

V shed 1 base and J shed 2 bases, with 10 bases lying between them. This CDR3 region has 15 residues. CDR1 is SGHKS and CDR2 is YYEKEE in the germline V gene (reference sequence). Notes on this clone: What it binds is not known.

Clones were sequenced by immunoSEQ multiplex PCR, and TCRdb holds only the in-frame ones, with some missing. The sample includes some 180,000 clones, around 90% of them seen just once. The sample in question was peripheral blood, obtained 28 days after the second AZD1222 dose. The V gene is TRBV5-5, the J gene TRBJ1-3, with D possibly TRBD1 on 6 matching bases. The clonotype was recovered from an adult who received the AZD1222 COVID-19 vaccine. Written as DNA, the CDR3 is TGTGCCAGCAGCTTGCACAGGGAACCTGGAAACACCATATATTTT. Translation: CASSLHREPGNTIYF.